These T cell receptor beta chains were read from a single sample in a study of cytomegalovirus exposure and HLA in healthy donors. The assay was immunoSEQ multiplex PCR, and TCRdb's table has in-frame clones only and misses some. The sample contains about 230,000 clones, more than 70% of which appear only once. Material: PBMCs. The receptor source for this set is a boy between 10 and 17 years old in good health and CMV-seronegative. The CDR3 runs from the conserved cysteine through the conserved F or W. Fields, in order: D gene, V gene, J gene, clone size, CDR3 protein, CDR3 DNA. The D gene is left open where the match is weak. A clone size is listed for some rows: how often the clone was seen (once, few, many), or a class if it is expanded.

TRBD1	TRBV7-9	TRBJ1-4	-	CASSTQGAQEKLFF	TGTGCCAGCAGTACCCAGGGGGCTCAGGAAAAACTGTTTTTT
-	TRBV29-1	TRBJ1-5	-	CSARMGDYQPQHF	TGCAGCGCTCGCATGGGGGACTATCAGCCCCAGCATTTT
-	TRBV27	TRBJ2-2	-	CASSSRVGELFF	TGTGCCAGCAGTTCCCGTGTCGGGGAGCTGTTTTTT
-	TRBV5-1	TRBJ2-5	-	CASNPSSPGETQYF	TGCGCCAGCAATCCCTCCTCCCCAGGGGAGACCCAGTACTTC
-	TRBV6-5	TRBJ1-2	few	CASSPGPDGYTF	TGTGCCAGCAGCCCTGGCCCTGATGGCTACACCTTC
TRBD1	TRBV5-6	TRBJ2-1	-	CASSLLVGTGGFNEQFF	TGTGCCAGCAGCTTGTTAGTGGGAACAGGGGGGTTCAATGAGCAGTTCTTC
-	TRBV7-3	TRBJ1-1	-	CASSLSGREVNTEAFF	TGTGCCAGCAGCTTAAGTGGCAGGGAGGTGAACACTGAAGCTTTCTTT
-	TRBV4-2	TRBJ2-3	-	CASSQEAGLPDTQYF	TGTGCCAGCAGCCAAGAGGCCGGACTGCCAGATACGCAGTATTTT
TRBD1	TRBV10-1	TRBJ2-7	once	CATPNDRVGERAEQYF	TGCGCCACTCCAAACGACAGGGTTGGTGAAAGGGCCGAGCAGTACTTC
TRBD1	TRBV19	TRBJ1-5	-	CASSIDREYNQPQHF	TGTGCCAGTAGTATTGACAGGGAGTACAATCAGCCCCAGCATTTT
-	TRBV27	TRBJ1-2	-	CASSLLGGGGGYTF	TGTGCCAGCAGTTTATTAGGGGGGGGAGGTGGCTACACCTTC
TRBD2	TRBV2	TRBJ2-1	-	CASISGTSGHNEQFF	TGTGCCAGCATTTCTGGGACTAGCGGGCACAATGAGCAGTTCTTC
TRBD2	TRBV9	TRBJ2-7	few	CASSGTSGEEQYF	TGTGCCAGCAGCGGGACTAGCGGGGAGGAGCAGTACTTC
-	TRBV30	TRBJ1-6	-	CAWSTRALHF	TGTGCCTGGAGCACCCGGGCCCTCCACTTT
TRBD1	TRBV5-1	TRBJ1-3	-	CASSPPTGGNTIYF	TGCGCCAGCAGCCCACCGACAGGGGGAAACACCATATATTTT
-	TRBV5-6	TRBJ1-1	-	CASSRPTRGTEAFF	TGTGCCAGCAGCCGTCCGACGCGGGGAACTGAAGCTTTCTTT
-	TRBV5-4	TRBJ1-1	-	CASSLGALMNTEAFF	TGTGCCAGCAGCCTTGGAGCCCTTATGAACACTGAAGCTTTCTTT
TRBD2	TRBV4-1	TRBJ2-5	few	CASRRLAGGPRETQYF	TGCGCCAGCAGAAGACTAGCGGGGGGGCCCCGAGAGACCCAGTACTTC
-	TRBV4-1	TRBJ2-6	-	CASSQDYSASGANVLTF	TGCGCCAGCAGCCAAGATTATAGCGCCTCTGGGGCCAACGTCCTGACTTTC
-	TRBV11-3	TRBJ1-1	-	CASSSLNSGNTEAFF	TGTGCCAGCAGCTCCCTAAATTCAGGGAACACTGAAGCTTTCTTT
-	TRBV19	TRBJ1-5	-	CASSVQRGQPQHF	TGTGCCAGTAGTGTTCAAAGGGGTCAGCCCCAGCATTTT
TRBD2	TRBV5-1	TRBJ2-7	-	CASSLGLAGVSYEQYF	TGCGCCAGCAGCTTGGGTCTAGCGGGAGTCTCCTACGAGCAGTACTTC
-	TRBV19	TRBJ2-7	-	CASSILGSEGDEQYF	TGTGCCAGTAGTATTTTGGGGTCCGAGGGAGACGAGCAGTACTTC
TRBD1	TRBV28	TRBJ2-1	-	CASSLPRQGTDEQFF	TGTGCCAGCAGTTTACCCCGACAGGGAACGGATGAGCAGTTCTTC
-	TRBV5-1	TRBJ2-7	-	CASSWDRDSSSYEQYF	TGCGCCAGCAGCTGGGACCGGGACTCGAGCTCCTACGAGCAGTACTTC
TRBD1	TRBV30	TRBJ1-2	-	CAWPGQGMHGYTF	TGTGCCTGGCCGGGACAGGGAATGCATGGCTACACCTTC
TRBD2	TRBV4-2	TRBJ2-5	few	CASSISTSASQETQYF	TGTGCCAGCAGCATTTCGACTAGCGCGAGCCAAGAGACCCAGTACTTC
-	TRBV5-1	TRBJ2-1	-	CASSLDRLSSYNEQFF	TGCGCCAGCAGCTTGGATCGGTTAAGCTCCTACAATGAGCAGTTCTTC
-	TRBV6-5	TRBJ1-4	-	CASRLRTGLIDF	TGTGCCAGCAGATTACGAACAGGGCTTATCGACTTT
TRBD1	TRBV9	TRBJ2-1	few	CASSGRTGDNEQFF	TGTGCCAGCAGCGGACGGACAGGGGACAATGAGCAGTTCTTC
TRBD2	TRBV6-5	TRBJ2-1	-	CASSRGLAGGNEQFF	TGTGCCAGCAGCCGGGGACTAGCGGGAGGGAATGAGCAGTTCTTC
-	TRBV4-1	TRBJ1-1	-	CASSQDSRDGTEAFF	TGCGCCAGCAGCCAAGATTCCAGGGATGGGACTGAAGCTTTCTTT
-	TRBV2	TRBJ2-5	-	CASSGSSETQYF	TGTGCCAGCAGTGGGAGTTCAGAGACCCAGTACTTC
TRBD1	TRBV6-6	TRBJ2-3	-	CASSQGTGITDTQYF	TGTGCCAGCAGTCAGGGGACAGGGATCACAGATACGCAGTATTTT
-	TRBV7-7	TRBJ1-1	few	CASSLDTNTEAFF	TGTGCTAGCAGCTTAGACACGAACACTGAAGCTTTCTTT
TRBD1	TRBV2	TRBJ1-5	-	CASSYDRDQPQHF	TGTGCCAGCAGTTATGACAGGGATCAGCCCCAGCATTTT
-	TRBV2	TRBJ1-1	-	CASSGEAVTEAFF	TGTGCCAGCAGTGGGGAGGCAGTCACTGAAGCTTTCTTT
-	TRBV27	TRBJ2-7	-	CASTSGYPYEQYF	TGTGCCAGCACCAGTGGTTATCCCTACGAGCAGTACTTC
-	TRBV6-1	TRBJ1-4	-	CASSEAEKLFF	TGTGCCAGCAGTGAGGCTGAAAAACTGTTTTTT
-	TRBV5-1	TRBJ1-1	-	CASSRRTLNTEAFF	TGCGCCAGCAGCCGAAGAACATTGAACACTGAAGCTTTCTTT
-	TRBV6-5	TRBJ1-1	few	CASSFPRGRNTEAFF	TGTGCCAGCAGTTTTCCCCGGGGGAGGAACACTGAAGCTTTCTTT
TRBD2	TRBV7-8	TRBJ2-1	-	CASSRPGTSGGLQGREQFF	TGTGCCAGCAGCCGTCCCGGGACTAGCGGGGGTCTACAGGGGCGAGAGCAGTTCTTC
TRBD1	TRBV7-9	TRBJ2-1	-	CASTPTSPGQDDNEQFF	TGTGCCAGCACCCCCACATCCCCGGGACAGGACGACAATGAGCAGTTCTTC
TRBD1	TRBV2	TRBJ1-1	few	CASLGGRGEAFF	TGTGCCAGCCTAGGGGGCAGGGGAGAAGCTTTCTTT
-	TRBV7-3	TRBJ1-1	-	CASSLLGGETEAFF	TGTGCCAGCAGCTTATTGGGGGGGGAGACTGAAGCTTTCTTT
TRBD2	TRBV5-1	TRBJ2-7	-	CASSPTSGSYEQYF	TGCGCCAGCAGCCCCACTAGCGGCTCCTACGAGCAGTACTTC
TRBD1	TRBV14	TRBJ2-6	-	CASSPGTAFSGANVLTF	TGTGCCAGCAGCCCTGGGACAGCTTTCTCTGGGGCCAACGTCCTGACTTTC
-	TRBV18	TRBJ2-7	-	CASSLRQDYEQYF	TGTGCCAGCTCGCTAAGACAGGACTACGAGCAGTACTTC
TRBD1	TRBV11-2	TRBJ1-5	-	CASSSPSGQGAIYDQPQHF	TGTGCCAGCAGCTCCCCGTCGGGACAGGGGGCGATTTACGACCAGCCCCAGCATTTT
-	TRBV13	TRBJ1-1	-	CASSSPQGFGTEAFF	TGTGCCAGCAGCTCCCCCCAGGGTTTTGGCACTGAAGCTTTCTTT
TRBD1	TRBV11-3	TRBJ1-4	few	CASSSSGTVNEKLFF	TGTGCCAGCAGCTCGTCCGGGACAGTTAATGAAAAACTGTTTTTT
-	TRBV30	TRBJ2-1	-	CAWNGGMLNNEQFF	TGTGCCTGGAATGGGGGGATGCTAAACAATGAGCAGTTCTTC